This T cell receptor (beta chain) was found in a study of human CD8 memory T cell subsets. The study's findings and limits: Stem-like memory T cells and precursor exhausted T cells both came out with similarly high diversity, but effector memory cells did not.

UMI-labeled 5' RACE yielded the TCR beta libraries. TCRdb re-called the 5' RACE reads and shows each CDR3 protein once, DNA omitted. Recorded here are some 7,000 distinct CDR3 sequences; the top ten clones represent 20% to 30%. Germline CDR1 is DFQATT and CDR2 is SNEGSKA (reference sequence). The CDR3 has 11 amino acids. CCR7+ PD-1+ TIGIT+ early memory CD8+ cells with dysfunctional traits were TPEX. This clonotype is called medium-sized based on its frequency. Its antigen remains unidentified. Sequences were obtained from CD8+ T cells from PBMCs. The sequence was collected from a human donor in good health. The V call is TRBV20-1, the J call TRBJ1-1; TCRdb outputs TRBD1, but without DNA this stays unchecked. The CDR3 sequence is CSAGRGTEAFF.